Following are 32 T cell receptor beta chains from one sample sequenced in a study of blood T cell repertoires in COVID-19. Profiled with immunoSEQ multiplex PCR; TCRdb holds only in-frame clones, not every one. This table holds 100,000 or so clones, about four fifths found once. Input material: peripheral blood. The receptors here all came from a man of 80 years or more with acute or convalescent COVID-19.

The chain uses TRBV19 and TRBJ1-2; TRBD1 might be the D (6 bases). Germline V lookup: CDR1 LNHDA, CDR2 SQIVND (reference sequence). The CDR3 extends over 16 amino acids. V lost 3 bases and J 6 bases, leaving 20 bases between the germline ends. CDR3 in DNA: TGTGCCAGTAGTATCGAACGAGGGGGTGGGCCCAATGGCTACACCTTC. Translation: CASSIERGGGPNGYTF.

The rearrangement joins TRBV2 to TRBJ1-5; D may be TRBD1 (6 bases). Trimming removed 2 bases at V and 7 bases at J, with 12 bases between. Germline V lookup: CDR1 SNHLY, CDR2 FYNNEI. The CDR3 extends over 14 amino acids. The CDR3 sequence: CASSENYRAQPQHF. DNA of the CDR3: TGTGCCAGCAGTGAAAACTACAGGGCCCAGCCCCAGCATTTT.

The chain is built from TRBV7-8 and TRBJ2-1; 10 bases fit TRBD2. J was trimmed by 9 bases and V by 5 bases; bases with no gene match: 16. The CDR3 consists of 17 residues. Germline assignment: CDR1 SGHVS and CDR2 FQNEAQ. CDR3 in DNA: TGTGCCAGCAGCCGAGGGGGGCTAGCGGGAGTCGTCAGTGAGCAGTTCTTC. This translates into CASSRGGLAGVVSEQFF.

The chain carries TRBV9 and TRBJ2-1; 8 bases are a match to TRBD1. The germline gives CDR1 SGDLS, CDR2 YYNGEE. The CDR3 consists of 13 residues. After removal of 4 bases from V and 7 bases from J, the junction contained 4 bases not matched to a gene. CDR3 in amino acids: CASSLQGANEQFF. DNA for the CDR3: TGTGCCAGCAGCTTGCAGGGGGCAAATGAGCAGTTCTTC.

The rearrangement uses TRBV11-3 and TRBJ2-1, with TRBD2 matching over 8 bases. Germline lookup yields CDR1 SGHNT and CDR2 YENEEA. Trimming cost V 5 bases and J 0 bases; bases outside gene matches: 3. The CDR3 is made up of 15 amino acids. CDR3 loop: CASSPSGSSYNEQFF. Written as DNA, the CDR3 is TGTGCCAGCAGCCCCAGCGGGAGCTCCTACAATGAGCAGTTCTTC.

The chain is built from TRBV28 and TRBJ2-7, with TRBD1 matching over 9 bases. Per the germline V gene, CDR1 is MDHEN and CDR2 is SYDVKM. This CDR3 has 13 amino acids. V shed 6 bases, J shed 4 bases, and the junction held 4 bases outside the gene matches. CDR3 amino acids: CASSPDRGYEQYF. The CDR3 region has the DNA TGTGCCAGCAGCCCAGACAGGGGGTACGAGCAGTACTTC.

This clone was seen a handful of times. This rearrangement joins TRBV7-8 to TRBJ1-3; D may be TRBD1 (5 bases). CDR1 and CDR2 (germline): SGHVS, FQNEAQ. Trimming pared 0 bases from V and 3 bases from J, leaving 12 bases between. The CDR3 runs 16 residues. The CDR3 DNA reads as TGTGCCAGCAGCTTAGCCCACAGGTCGGGTGGAAACACCATATATTTT. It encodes CASSLAHRSGGNTIYF.

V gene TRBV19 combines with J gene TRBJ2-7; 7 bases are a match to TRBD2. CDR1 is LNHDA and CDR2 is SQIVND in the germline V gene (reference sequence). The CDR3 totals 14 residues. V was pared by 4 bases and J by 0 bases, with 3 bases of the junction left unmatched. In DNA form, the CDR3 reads TGTGCCAGTAGTAAGCGGGATGGCTCCTACGAGCAGTACTTC. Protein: CASSKRDGSYEQYF. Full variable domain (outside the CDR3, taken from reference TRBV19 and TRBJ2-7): DGGITQSPKYLFRKEGQNVTLSCEQNLNHDAMYWYRQDPGQGLRLIYYSQIVNDFQKGDIAEGYSVSREKKESFPLTVTSAQKNPTAFYLCASSKRDGSYEQYFGPGTRLTVT.

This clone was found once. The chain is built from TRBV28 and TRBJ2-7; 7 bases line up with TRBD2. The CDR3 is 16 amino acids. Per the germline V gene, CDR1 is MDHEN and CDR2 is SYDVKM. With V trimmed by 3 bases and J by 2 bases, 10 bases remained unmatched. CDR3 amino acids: CASSFDTGLLPYEQYF. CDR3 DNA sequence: TGTGCCAGCAGTTTCGATACGGGACTACTCCCCTACGAGCAGTACTTC. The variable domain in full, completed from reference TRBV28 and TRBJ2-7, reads DVKVTQSSRYLVKRTGEKVFLECVQDMDHENMFWYRQDPGLGLRLIYFSYDVKMKEKGDIPEGYSVSREKKERFSLILESASTNQTSMYLCASSFDTGLLPYEQYFGPGTRLTVT.

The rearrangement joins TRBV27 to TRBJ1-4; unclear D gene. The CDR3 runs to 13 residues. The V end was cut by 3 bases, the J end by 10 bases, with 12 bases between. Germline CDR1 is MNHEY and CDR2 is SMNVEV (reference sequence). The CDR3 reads CASSLREVGKLFF. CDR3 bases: TGTGCCAGCAGTTTGCGGGAGGTCGGAAAACTGTTTTTT. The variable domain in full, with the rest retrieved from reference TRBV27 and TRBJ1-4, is EAQVTQNPRYLITVTGKKLTVTCSQNMNHEYMSWYRQDPGLGLRQIYYSMNVEVTDKGDVPEGYKVSRKEKRNFPLILESPSPNQTSLYFCASSLREVGKLFFGSGTQLSVL.

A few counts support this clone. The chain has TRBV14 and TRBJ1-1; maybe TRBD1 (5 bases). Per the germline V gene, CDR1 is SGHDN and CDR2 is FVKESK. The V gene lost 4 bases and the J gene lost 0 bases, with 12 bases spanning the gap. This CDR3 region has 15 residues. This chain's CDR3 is CASSLRRGLNTEAFF. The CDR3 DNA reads TGTGCCAGCAGCCTCAGAAGGGGCCTGAACACTGAAGCTTTCTTT.

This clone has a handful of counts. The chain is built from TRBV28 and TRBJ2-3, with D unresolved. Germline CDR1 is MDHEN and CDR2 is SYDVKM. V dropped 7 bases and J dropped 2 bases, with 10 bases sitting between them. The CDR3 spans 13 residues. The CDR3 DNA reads TGTGCCAGCAAAGGCGGAAACACAGATACGCAGTATTTT. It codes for CASKGGNTDTQYF.

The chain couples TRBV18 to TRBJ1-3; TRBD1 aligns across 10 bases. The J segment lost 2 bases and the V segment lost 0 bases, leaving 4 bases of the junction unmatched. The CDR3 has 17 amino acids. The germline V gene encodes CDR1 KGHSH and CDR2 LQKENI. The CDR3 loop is CASSPPLGQGTGNTIYF. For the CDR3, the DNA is TGTGCCAGCTCACCACCTCTGGGACAGGGGACTGGAAACACCATATATTTT.

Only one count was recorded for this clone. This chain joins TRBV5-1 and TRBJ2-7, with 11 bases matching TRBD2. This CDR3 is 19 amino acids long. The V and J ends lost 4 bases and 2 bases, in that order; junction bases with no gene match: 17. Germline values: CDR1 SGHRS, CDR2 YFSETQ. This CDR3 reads CASSALTSGSWRNTYEQYF. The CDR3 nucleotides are TGCGCCAGCAGCGCTCTAACTAGCGGGAGTTGGAGGAACACCTACGAGCAGTACTTC. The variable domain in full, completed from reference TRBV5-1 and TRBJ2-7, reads KAGVTQTPRYLIKTRGQQVTLSCSPISGHRSVSWYQQTPGQGLQFLFEYFSETQRNKGNFPGRFSGRQFSNSRSEMNVSTLELGDSALYLCASSALTSGSWRNTYEQYFGPGTRLTVT.

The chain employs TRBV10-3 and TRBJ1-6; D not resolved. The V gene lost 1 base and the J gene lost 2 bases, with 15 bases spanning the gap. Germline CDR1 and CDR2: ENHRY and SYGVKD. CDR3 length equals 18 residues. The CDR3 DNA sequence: TGTGCCATCAGTGAGTTTACCCTACTGCTAGCCTATAATTCACCCCTCCACTTT. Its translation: CAISEFTLLLAYNSPLHF.

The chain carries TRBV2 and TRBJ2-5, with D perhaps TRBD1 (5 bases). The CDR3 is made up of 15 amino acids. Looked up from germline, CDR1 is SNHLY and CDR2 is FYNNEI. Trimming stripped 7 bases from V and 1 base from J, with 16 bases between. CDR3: CASTAQGRIQETQYF. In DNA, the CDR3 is TGTGCCAGCACCGCTCAGGGCCGCATCCAAGAGACCCAGTACTTC.

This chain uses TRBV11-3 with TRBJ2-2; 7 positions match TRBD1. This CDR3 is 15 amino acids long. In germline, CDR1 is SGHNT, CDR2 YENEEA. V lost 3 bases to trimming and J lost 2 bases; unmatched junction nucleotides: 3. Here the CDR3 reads CASSLRGLNTGELFF. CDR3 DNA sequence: TGTGCCAGCAGCTTGAGGGGGCTTAACACCGGGGAGCTGTTTTTT.

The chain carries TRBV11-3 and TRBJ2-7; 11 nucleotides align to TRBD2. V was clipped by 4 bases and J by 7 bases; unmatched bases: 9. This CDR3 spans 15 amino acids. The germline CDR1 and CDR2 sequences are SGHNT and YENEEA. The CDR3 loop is CASSSLAGGPREQYF. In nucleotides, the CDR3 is TGTGCCAGCAGCTCTTTAGCGGGAGGGCCACGGGAGCAGTACTTC.

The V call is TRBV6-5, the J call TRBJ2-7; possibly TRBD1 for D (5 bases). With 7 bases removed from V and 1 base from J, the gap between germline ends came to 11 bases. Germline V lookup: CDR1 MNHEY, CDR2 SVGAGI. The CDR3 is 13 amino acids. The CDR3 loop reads CASTLTASYEQYF. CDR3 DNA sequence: TGTGCCAGCACCCTGACAGCGTCCTACGAGCAGTACTTC.

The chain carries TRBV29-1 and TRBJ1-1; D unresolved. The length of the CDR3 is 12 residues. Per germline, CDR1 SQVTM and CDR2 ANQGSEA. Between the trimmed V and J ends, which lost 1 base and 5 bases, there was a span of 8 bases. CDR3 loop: CSVEARGTEAFF. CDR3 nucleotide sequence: TGCAGCGTTGAAGCGAGAGGGACTGAAGCTTTCTTT.

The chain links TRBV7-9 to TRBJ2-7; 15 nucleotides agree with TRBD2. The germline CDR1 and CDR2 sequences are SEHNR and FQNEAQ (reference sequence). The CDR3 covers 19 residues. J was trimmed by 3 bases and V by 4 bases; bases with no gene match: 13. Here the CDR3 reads CASSSILGLAGGHGYEQYF. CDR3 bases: TGTGCCAGCAGCTCCATATTGGGACTAGCGGGAGGTCACGGCTACGAGCAGTACTTC.

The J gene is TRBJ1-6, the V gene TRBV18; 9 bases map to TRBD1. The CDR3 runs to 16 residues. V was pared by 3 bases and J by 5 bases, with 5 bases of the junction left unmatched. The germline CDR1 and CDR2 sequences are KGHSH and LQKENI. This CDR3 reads CASSPLRQGDNSPLHF. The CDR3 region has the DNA TGTGCCAGCTCACCGCTCCGACAGGGGGATAATTCACCCCTCCACTTT. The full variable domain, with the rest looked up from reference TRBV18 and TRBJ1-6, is NAGVMQNPRHLVRRRGQEARLRCSPMKGHSHVYWYRQLPEEGLKFMVYLQKENIIDESGMPKERFSAEFPKEGPSILRIQQVVRGDSAAYFCASSPLRQGDNSPLHFGNGTRLTVT.

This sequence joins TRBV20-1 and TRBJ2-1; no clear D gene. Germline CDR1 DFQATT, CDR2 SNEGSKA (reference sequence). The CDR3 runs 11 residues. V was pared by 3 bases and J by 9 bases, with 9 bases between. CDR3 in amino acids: CSASRQREQFF. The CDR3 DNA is TGCAGTGCTAGTAGGCAGCGTGAGCAGTTCTTC.

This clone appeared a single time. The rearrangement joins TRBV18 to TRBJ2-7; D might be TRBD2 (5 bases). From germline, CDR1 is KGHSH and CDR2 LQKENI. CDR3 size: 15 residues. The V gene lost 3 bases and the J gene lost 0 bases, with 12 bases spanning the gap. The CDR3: CASSPSKGSSYEQYF. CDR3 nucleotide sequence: TGTGCCAGCTCACCGAGTAAAGGGAGCTCCTACGAGCAGTACTTC.

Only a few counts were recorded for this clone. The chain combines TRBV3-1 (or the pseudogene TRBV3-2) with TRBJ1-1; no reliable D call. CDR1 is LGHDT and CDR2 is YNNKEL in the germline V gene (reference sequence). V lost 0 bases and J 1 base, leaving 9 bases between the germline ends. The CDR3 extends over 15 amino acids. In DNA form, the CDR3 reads TGTGCCAGCAGCCAAGATTATTGGGCGAACACTGAAGCTTTCTTT. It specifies CASSQDYWANTEAFF.

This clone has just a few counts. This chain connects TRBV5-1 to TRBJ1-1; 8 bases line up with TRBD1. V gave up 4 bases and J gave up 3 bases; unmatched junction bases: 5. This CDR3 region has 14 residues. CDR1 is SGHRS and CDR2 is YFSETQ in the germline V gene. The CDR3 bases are TGCGCCAGCAGCCTACAGGGACAGGACACTGAAGCTTTCTTT. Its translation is CASSLQGQDTEAFF.

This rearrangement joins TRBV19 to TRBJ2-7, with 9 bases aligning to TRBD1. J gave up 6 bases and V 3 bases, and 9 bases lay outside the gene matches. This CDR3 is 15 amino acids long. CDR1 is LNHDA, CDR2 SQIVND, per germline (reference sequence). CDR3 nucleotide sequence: TGTGCCAGTAGTATCCACAGGGGGCGCGTATTCGAGCAGTACTTC. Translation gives CASSIHRGRVFEQYF.

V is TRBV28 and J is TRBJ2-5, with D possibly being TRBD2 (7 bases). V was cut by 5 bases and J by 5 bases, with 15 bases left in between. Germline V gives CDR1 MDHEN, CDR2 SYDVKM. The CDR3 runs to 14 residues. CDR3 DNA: TGTGCCAGCAGTCCACCGGGGGGCGGGGAGACCCAGTACTTC. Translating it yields CASSPPGGGETQYF. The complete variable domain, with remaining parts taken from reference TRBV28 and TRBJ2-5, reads DVKVTQSSRYLVKRTGEKVFLECVQDMDHENMFWYRQDPGLGLRLIYFSYDVKMKEKGDIPEGYSVSREKKERFSLILESASTNQTSMYLCASSPPGGGETQYFGPGTRLLVL.

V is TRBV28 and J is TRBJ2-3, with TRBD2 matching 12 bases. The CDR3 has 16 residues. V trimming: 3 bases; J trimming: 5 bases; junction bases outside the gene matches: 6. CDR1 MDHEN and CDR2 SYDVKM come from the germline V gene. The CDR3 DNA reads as TGTGCCAGCAGTTTCGCCGGACTAGCGGGACGAGATACGCAGTATTTT. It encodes CASSFAGLAGRDTQYF.

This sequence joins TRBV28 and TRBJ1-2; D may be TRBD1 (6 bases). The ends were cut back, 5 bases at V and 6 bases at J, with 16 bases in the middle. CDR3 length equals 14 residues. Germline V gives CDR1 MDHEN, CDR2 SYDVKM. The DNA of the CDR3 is TGTGCCAGCAGTCCCGAACAGGGAAGGGATGGCTACACCTTC. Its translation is CASSPEQGRDGYTF.

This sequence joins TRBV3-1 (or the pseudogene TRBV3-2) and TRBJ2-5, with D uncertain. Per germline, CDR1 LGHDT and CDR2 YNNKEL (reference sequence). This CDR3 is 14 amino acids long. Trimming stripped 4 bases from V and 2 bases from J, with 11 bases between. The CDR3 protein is CASSPWHQQETQYF. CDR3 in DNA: TGTGCCAGCAGCCCCTGGCACCAGCAAGAGACCCAGTACTTC.

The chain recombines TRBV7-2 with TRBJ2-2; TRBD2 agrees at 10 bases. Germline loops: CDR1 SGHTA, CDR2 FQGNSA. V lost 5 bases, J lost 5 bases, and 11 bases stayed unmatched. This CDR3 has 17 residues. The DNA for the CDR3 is TGTGCCAGCAGCCTCCAAAGCGGGAGGGCCTTAACCGGGGAGCTGTTTTTT. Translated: CASSLQSGRALTGELFF.